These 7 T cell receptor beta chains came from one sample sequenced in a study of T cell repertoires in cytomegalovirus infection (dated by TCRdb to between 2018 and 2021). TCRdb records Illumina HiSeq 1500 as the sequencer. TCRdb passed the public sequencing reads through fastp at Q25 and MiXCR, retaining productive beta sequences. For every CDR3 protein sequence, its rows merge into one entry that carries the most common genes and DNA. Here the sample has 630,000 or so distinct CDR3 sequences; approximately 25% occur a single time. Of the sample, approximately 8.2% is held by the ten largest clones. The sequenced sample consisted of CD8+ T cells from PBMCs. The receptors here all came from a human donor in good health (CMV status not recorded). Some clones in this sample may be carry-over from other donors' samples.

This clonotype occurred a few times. CDR3 loop: CASSQDPTYEQYF. CDR3 nucleotides: TGTGCCAGCAGCCAAGACCCCACCTACGAGCAGTACTTC. This chain uses TRBV14 with TRBJ2-7; D gene uncertain. V lost 0 bases and J 2 bases, leaving 5 bases between the germline ends. The CDR3 covers 13 residues. CDR1 is SGHDN, CDR2 FVKESK, per germline. Drawing the rest from reference TRBV14 and TRBJ2-7, the complete variable domain is EAGVTQFPSHSVIEKGQTVTLRCDPISGHDNLYWYRRVMGKEIKFLLHFVKESKQDESGMPNNRFLAERTGGTYSTLKVQPAELEDSGVYFCASSQDPTYEQYFGPGTRLTVT.

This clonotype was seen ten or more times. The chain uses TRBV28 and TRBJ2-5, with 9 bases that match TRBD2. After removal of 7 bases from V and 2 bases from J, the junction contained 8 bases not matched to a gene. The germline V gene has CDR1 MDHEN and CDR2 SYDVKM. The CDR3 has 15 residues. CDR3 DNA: TGTGCCAGCACCCTGACTAGCGGCACTCAAGAGACCCAGTACTTC. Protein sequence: CASTLTSGTQETQYF.

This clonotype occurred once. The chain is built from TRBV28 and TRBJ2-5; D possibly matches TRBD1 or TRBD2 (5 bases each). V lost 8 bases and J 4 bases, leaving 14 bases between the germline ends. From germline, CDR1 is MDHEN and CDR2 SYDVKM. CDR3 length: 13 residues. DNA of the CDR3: TGTGCCAGCCTTCCGGGACGGCGAGAGACCCAGTACTTC. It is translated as CASLPGRRETQYF.

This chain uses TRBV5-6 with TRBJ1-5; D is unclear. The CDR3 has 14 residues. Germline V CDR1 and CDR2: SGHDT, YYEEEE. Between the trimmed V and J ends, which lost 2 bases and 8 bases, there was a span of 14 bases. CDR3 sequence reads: CASSFGRPQEPQHF. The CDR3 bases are TGTGCCAGCAGCTTCGGCAGGCCCCAAGAGCCCCAGCATTTT.

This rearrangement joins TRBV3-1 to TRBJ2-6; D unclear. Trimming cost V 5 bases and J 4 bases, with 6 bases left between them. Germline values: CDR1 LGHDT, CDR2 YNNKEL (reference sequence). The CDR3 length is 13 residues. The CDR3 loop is CASSESGANVLTF. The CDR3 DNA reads TGTGCCAGCAGCGAGTCAGGGGCCAACGTCCTGACTTTC.

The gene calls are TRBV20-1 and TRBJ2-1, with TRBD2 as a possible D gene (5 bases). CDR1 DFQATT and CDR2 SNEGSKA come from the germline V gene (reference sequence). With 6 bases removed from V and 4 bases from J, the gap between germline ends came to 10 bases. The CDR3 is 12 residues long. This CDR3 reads CSAAPGYNEQFF. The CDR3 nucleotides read TGCAGTGCCGCGCCGGGATACAATGAGCAGTTCTTC.

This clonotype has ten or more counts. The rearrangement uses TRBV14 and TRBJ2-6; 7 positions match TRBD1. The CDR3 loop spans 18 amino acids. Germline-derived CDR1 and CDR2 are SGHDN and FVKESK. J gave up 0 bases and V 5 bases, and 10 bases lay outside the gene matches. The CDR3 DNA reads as TGTGCCAGCAGCGCCCGGGACAGAATCTTCTCTGGGGCCAACGTCCTGACTTTC. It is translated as CASSARDRIFSGANVLTF.